Shown below are 23 T cell receptor beta chains from a single sample sequenced in a study of Ad26.COV2.S vaccination and SARS-CoV-2 variants. Profiling relied on immunoSEQ multiplex PCR, and the TCRdb table lists in-frame clones only, not all of them. This table holds 300,000 to 400,000 clones, 90% found once. The treatment here: around 19 received Ad26.COV2.S at low or high dose, single or two shots; roughly five received placebo; per-sample allocation not given. Samples came from day 63 after the first vaccine or placebo injection. This specimen consisted of peripheral blood, obtained in a trial of Ad26.COV2.S vaccine versus placebo. These receptors were obtained from a person between 18 and 59 years old who received the Ad26.COV2.S COVID-19 vaccine or a placebo.

V is TRBV2 and J is TRBJ2-2; D is perhaps TRBD2 (6 bases). V lost 2 bases to trimming and J lost 2 bases, with 18 bases between them. Germline values: CDR1 SNHLY, CDR2 FYNNEI. CDR3 length: 18 residues. This CDR3 is CASSESLVWRDNTGELFF. CDR3 coding DNA: TGTGCCAGCAGTGAATCGTTGGTGTGGCGGGACAACACCGGGGAGCTGTTTTTT.

The CDR3 sequence is CASSLGTVPTSRYTF. The CDR3 DNA reads TGTGCCAGCAGTTTGGGGACAGTGCCGACTTCTCGCTACACCTTC. This chain connects TRBV27 to TRBJ1-2; 7 positions match TRBD1. Looked up from germline, CDR1 is MNHEY and CDR2 is SMNVEV (reference sequence). The CDR3 has 15 residues. Unmatched junction bases numbered 13, after V lost 3 bases and J lost 9 bases.

The chain links TRBV9 to TRBJ2-2; D gene ambiguous. Deletions cut 0 bases from V and 5 bases from J, with 8 bases between. Germline V gene lookup returns CDR1 SGDLS and CDR2 YYNGEE. The length of the CDR3 is 14 residues. Written as DNA, the CDR3 is TGTGCCAGCAGCGTAGGAGGTCTTACCGGGGAGCTGTTTTTT. It encodes CASSVGGLTGELFF.

The chain uses TRBV5-4 and TRBJ2-7, with D hard to call. This CDR3 is 15 amino acids long. Germline V gene lookup returns CDR1 SGHNT and CDR2 YYREEE (reference sequence). V lost 1 base and J lost 3, with 14 bases in between. CDR3 protein: CASSLFGVSNYEQYV. CDR3 sequence (DNA): TGTGCCAGCAGCTTGTTCGGTGTGTCTAACTACGAGCAGTACGTC.

J is TRBJ1-5 and V is TRBV6-1; D call uncertain. Trimming cost V 1 base and J 4 bases, with 8 bases left between them. The CDR3 covers 14 residues. Germline CDR1 reads MNHNS; CDR2 reads SASEGT. The CDR3 sequence is CASSEVGRNQPQHF. The CDR3 coding sequence is TGTGCCAGCAGTGAAGTTGGACGGAATCAGCCCCAGCATTTT.

J is TRBJ2-5 and V is TRBV3-1 (or the pseudogene TRBV3-2); D gene ambiguous. Trimming took 5 bases from V and 1 from J, leaving 11 bases between them. This CDR3 comprises 14 residues. Germline loops: CDR1 LGHDT, CDR2 YNNKEL (reference sequence). The CDR3 here is CASSSYGTQETQYF. The DNA for the CDR3 is TGTGCCAGCAGCAGCTACGGTACCCAAGAGACCCAGTACTTC.

V gene TRBV6-5 combines with J gene TRBJ1-2; D is uncertain. Germline values: CDR1 MNHEY, CDR2 SVGAGI. The CDR3 consists of 15 residues. Trimming left V 3 bases short and J 6 bases short, with 17 bases between. CDR3 DNA: TGTGCCAGCAGTTATAATCCAGCTGCTATGGATGGCTACACCTTC. Protein: CASSYNPAAMDGYTF.

The chain couples TRBV4-3 to TRBJ2-7, with a tentative D call TRBD2 (7 bases). The germline gives CDR1 LGHNA, CDR2 YSLEER. This CDR3 comprises 16 residues. The ends were cut back, 4 bases at V and 3 bases at J, with 19 bases in the middle. CDR3 DNA: TGCGCCAGCAGCCGGTCCACAGCGGGACAAAACTACGAGCAGTACGTC. It encodes CASSRSTAGQNYEQYV.

This rearrangement joins TRBV4-3 to TRBJ1-2; perhaps TRBD1 as D (5 bases). CDR3 length equals 15 residues. Trimming removed 4 bases at V and 2 bases at J, with 14 bases between. Germline CDR1 is LGHNA and CDR2 is YSLEER. The DNA for the CDR3 is TGCGCCAGCAGCCCGTTCGAGGGGCAGAACTATGGCTACACCTTC. Its protein is CASSPFEGQNYGYTF.

The J gene is TRBJ2-7, the V gene TRBV6-6; D is perhaps TRBD1 (6 bases). Trimming stripped 2 bases from V and 1 base from J, with 9 bases between. The germline CDR1 and CDR2 sequences are MNHNY and SVGAGI (reference sequence). The CDR3 contains 14 residues. DNA of the CDR3: TGTGCCAGCAGTTACCCACAGGGTTCCTACGAGCAGTACTTC. Translation gives CASSYPQGSYEQYF.

This chain connects TRBV29-1 to TRBJ2-5, with D possibly TRBD1 on 5 matching bases. CDR1 is SQVTM and CDR2 is ANQGSEA in the germline V gene. V lost 4 bases and J lost 0, with 9 bases in between. The CDR3 sequence is 13 residues long. The CDR3, as DNA: TGCAGCGTTGTTCAGGACAACCAAGAGACCCAGTACTTC. Translated: CSVVQDNQETQYF.

The genes are TRBV10-2 and TRBJ2-2; tentative D call: TRBD2 (6 bases). This CDR3 is 16 amino acids long. The V end was cut by 8 bases, the J end by 0 bases, with 16 bases between. CDR1 WSHSY and CDR2 SAAADI come from the germline V gene. CDR3 bases: TGCGCCAGCGGGGGGAGAGGCGCAACGAACACCGGGGAGCTGTTTTTT. This codes for CASGGRGATNTGELFF.

The V call is TRBV6-5, the J call TRBJ1-1; D possibly corresponds to TRBD1 (6 bases). V shed 6 bases and J shed 5 bases, with 13 bases lying between them. The CDR3 has 13 residues. Looked up from germline, CDR1 is MNHEY and CDR2 is SVGAGI. Written as DNA, the CDR3 is TGTGCCAGCAGAGGGGGGCGCGGAACTGAAGCTTTCTTT. Its translation: CASRGGRGTEAFF.

This clone was observed once. This chain joins TRBV5-5 and TRBJ2-7; 7 positions match TRBD1. The CDR3 is made up of 17 amino acids. The germline V gene encodes CDR1 SGHKS and CDR2 YYEKEE (reference sequence). With V trimmed by 4 bases and J by 0 bases, 13 bases remained unmatched. The CDR3 spells CASSPSGTATFSYEQYF. CDR3 nucleotides: TGTGCCAGCAGCCCATCAGGGACAGCTACTTTCTCCTACGAGCAGTACTTC.

The V call is TRBV7-2, the J call TRBJ2-3, with a possible D match to TRBD2 (6 bases). The V end lost 1 base, the J end lost 9 bases, and 20 bases lay between the germline ends. The CDR3 consists of 16 residues. Germline V gene lookup returns CDR1 SGHTA and CDR2 FQGNSA. The CDR3 DNA sequence: TGTGCCAGCAGCTTAGAAAGGTCACGCGGGGTTTACACGCAGTATTTT. This sequence encodes CASSLERSRGVYTQYF.

This chain links TRBV25-1 with TRBJ2-1; D gene uncertain. Germline CDR1 MGHDK, CDR2 SYGVNS. The CDR3 runs to 14 residues. V lost 6 bases and J lost 4, with 13 bases in between. The CDR3 region is CASRSGPRYNEQFF. The CDR3 DNA reads TGTGCCAGCAGGTCAGGCCCGCGGTACAATGAGCAGTTCTTC.

The chain carries TRBV27 and TRBJ1-2, with 8 bases matching TRBD1. The CDR3 loop spans 15 amino acids. J lost 6 bases, V lost 5 bases, and 11 bases had no gene match. Germline assignment: CDR1 MNHEY and CDR2 SMNVEV (reference sequence). The CDR3: CASSLSTGGRHGYTF. The CDR3 coding sequence is TGTGCCAGCAGTCTCTCCACAGGGGGGAGGCATGGCTACACCTTC.

This chain joins TRBV5-6 and TRBJ2-5; 9 bases align to TRBD1. Unmatched junction bases numbered 6, after V lost 4 bases and J lost 2 bases. This CDR3 spans 15 amino acids. The germline V gene has CDR1 SGHDT and CDR2 YYEEEE. CDR3 bases: TGTGCCAGCAGCCCCCGGGACAGGGCGCAAGAGACCCAGTACTTC. It specifies CASSPRDRAQETQYF.

This clone was seen just once. CDR3 sequence reads: CASSQDGGQGARKYGYTF. Here the CDR3 DNA reads TGCGCCAGCAGCCAAGACGGCGGACAGGGGGCGCGGAAGTATGGCTACACCTTC. J is TRBJ1-2 and V is TRBV4-3; 11 positions agree with TRBD1. The CDR3 covers 18 residues. J lost 5 bases, V lost 0 bases, and 11 bases had no gene match. Germline CDR1 LGHNA, CDR2 YSLEER.

The chain carries TRBV19 and TRBJ1-1; D gene ambiguous. In germline, CDR1 is LNHDA, CDR2 SQIVND (reference sequence). The length of the CDR3 is 16 residues. Trimming removed 7 bases at V and 0 bases at J, with 18 bases between. The CDR3 loop reads CASTLSQNRMNTEAFF. The CDR3 nucleotides are TGTGCCAGTACCCTAAGTCAGAATAGGATGAACACTGAAGCTTTCTTT. Complete variable domain (other parts from reference TRBV19 and TRBJ1-1): DGGITQSPKYLFRKEGQNVTLSCEQNLNHDAMYWYRQDPGQGLRLIYYSQIVNDFQKGDIAEGYSVSREKKESFPLTVTSAQKNPTAFYLCASTLSQNRMNTEAFFGQGTRLTVV.

The V call is TRBV7-8, the J call TRBJ2-5; D gene ambiguous. The ends were cut back, 1 base at V and 4 bases at J, with 7 bases in the middle. This CDR3 is 13 amino acids long. Germline V gene lookup returns CDR1 SGHVS and CDR2 FQNEAQ. CDR3 nucleotide sequence: TGTGCCAGCAGCTTAGGATTAGGAGAGACCCAGTACTTC. As protein: CASSLGLGETQYF.

V usage is TRBV28 and J usage is TRBJ1-2; no definite D call. Per germline, CDR1 MDHEN and CDR2 SYDVKM. The CDR3 sequence is 15 residues long. The V end lost 2 bases, the J end lost 4 bases, and 14 bases lay between the germline ends. Written as DNA, the CDR3 is TGTGCCAGCAGTTTAGGTTTGCTAGGTGGCTATGGCTACACCTTC. Its translation: CASSLGLLGGYGYTF.

This clone was seen a single time. V and J are TRBV3-1 (or the pseudogene TRBV3-2) and TRBJ2-2; D assignment may be TRBD1 or TRBD2 (5 bases each). Germline V gene sequence: CDR1 LGHDT, CDR2 YNNKEL (reference sequence). V was shortened by 3 bases and J by 1 base, with 30 bases between the two germline ends. The CDR3 is 22 residues long. The CDR3 spells CASSHSHGVPGPALLNTGELFF. In DNA form, the CDR3 reads TGTGCCAGCAGCCACTCCCACGGAGTACCGGGACCGGCACTTCTGAACACCGGGGAGCTGTTTTTT.